The clone carrying this T cell receptor (beta chain) was recorded a few times. The antigen remains undetermined. These data come from a study of T cell responses to AZD1222 COVID-19 vaccine. General observations from the study: Repertoire sampling was restricted to post-peak T cell response timepoints. Vaccine-associated CD4 TCRs spanned spike, dominant at 160-218 and 743-854. Nearly half of spike-specific TCRs reportedly target variant regions that are unmutated in the B.1.351 and B.1.1.7 variants.

The CDR3 sequence is 17 residues long. Germline values: CDR1 SGHDT, CDR2 YYEEEE. The J segment lost 4 bases and the V segment lost 4 bases, leaving 14 bases of the junction unmatched. TCRdb's copy holds only in-frame clones and misses some; the assay was immunoSEQ multiplex PCR. The sample holds some 170,000 clones, roughly 90% seen once. The sample consisted of peripheral blood, taken 28 days after the second AZD1222 dose. This TCR came from an adult who received the AZD1222 COVID-19 vaccine. The chain joins TRBV5-6 to TRBJ2-5; 9 positions agree with TRBD1. CDR3 region: CASSRRRDRVWAETQYF. The CDR3 nucleotides read TGTGCCAGCAGCCGGAGGCGGGACAGGGTTTGGGCAGAGACCCAGTACTTC.